The rows below give T cell receptor beta chains drawn from one sample of a study of cytomegalovirus exposure and HLA in healthy donors. The method was immunoSEQ multiplex PCR; TCRdb's version includes in-frame clones alone and lacks a portion of them. The table lists about 140,000 clones, around 77% of them singletons. The sequenced material came from PBMCs. These receptor sequences come from a woman between 50 and 59 years old in good health and CMV-seronegative. The CDR3 runs from the conserved cysteine through the conserved F or W. D genes are given only for firm matches. Only part of the rows carry a size: once, few, many, or a class if the clone is expanded.

d_call clone_size j_call v_call cdr3_aa cdr3_nt
. . TRBJ1-1 TRBV7-6 CASSNKVREGNEAFF TGTGCCAGCAGCAATAAAGTCAGGGAAGGTAATGAAGCTTTCTTT
. . TRBJ1-4 TRBV2 CASARTFEKLFF TGTGCCAGCGCTCGGACATTCGAAAAACTGTTTTTT
. . TRBJ1-6 TRBV6-1 CASSDRTASSYNSPLHF TGTGCCAGCAGTGATAGGACAGCGAGCTCCTATAATTCACCCCTCCACTTT
. . TRBJ1-3 TRBV2 CASSEGSGYGNTIYF TGTGCCAGCAGTGAAGGTTCAGGGTATGGAAACACCATATATTTT
TRBD2 . TRBJ2-1 TRBV28 CASSAFSLAGGLEQFF TGTGCCAGCAGTGCCTTTAGTCTAGCGGGGGGGCTTGAGCAGTTCTTC
. . TRBJ1-1 TRBV30 CAWSGAGVNTEAFF TGTGCCTGGAGTGGGGCAGGGGTGAACACTGAAGCTTTCTTT
. . TRBJ2-3 TRBV5-1 CASSTDRITDTQYF TGCGCCAGCAGCACAGACAGGATAACAGATACGCAGTATTTT
. . TRBJ1-3 TRBV30 CAWSRLGASGNTIYF TGTGCCTGGAGTCGGCTGGGGGCGTCTGGAAACACCATATATTTT
. . TRBJ2-5 TRBV10-3 CAISEFFQETQYF TGTGCCATCAGTGAATTCTTCCAAGAGACCCAGTACTTC
TRBD2 few TRBJ2-1 TRBV30 CAWSVLAGARREQFF TGTGCCTGGAGTGTACTAGCGGGGGCCCGACGGGAGCAGTTCTTC
. . TRBJ2-3 TRBV25-1 CASGETGAQYF TGTGCCAGCGGCGAGACAGGAGCGCAGTATTTT
. . TRBJ1-2 TRBV2 CASSRGTADGYTF TGTGCCAGCAGCCGCGGGACTGCCGATGGCTACACCTTC
. . TRBJ1-6 TRBV7-9 CASSRGGRGNYNSPLHF TGTGCCAGCAGCAGGGGGGGGAGGGGTAACTATAATTCACCCCTCCACTTT
. . TRBJ1-4 TRBV5-8 CASSLAGQSRTLMEKLFF TGTGCCAGCAGCTTGGCTGGACAGTCTCGTACGCTAATGGAAAAACTGTTTTTT
. . TRBJ2-7 TRBV7-9 CASSLTLEWYTEEQYF TGTGCCAGCAGCTTAACCCTTGAATGGTATACGGAGGAGCAGTACTTC
. . TRBJ1-2 TRBV14 CASSQDFLRGDGYTF TGTGCCAGCAGCCAAGACTTCCTCCGCGGGGATGGCTACACCTTC
TRBD1 . TRBJ1-4 TRBV11-2 CASSVGTGIEKLFF TGTGCCAGCAGCGTCGGGACAGGTATTGAAAAACTGTTTTTT
. . TRBJ2-2 TRBV4-3 CASSQGGHAGELFF TGCGCCAGCAGCCAAGGGGGCCATGCGGGGGAGCTGTTTTTT
TRBD2 once TRBJ2-5 TRBV7-2 CASSFHGGAPETQYF TGTGCCAGCAGCTTCCACGGGGGGGCCCCAGAGACCCAGTACTTC
TRBD2 . TRBJ2-7 TRBV11-2 CASSLVSGVRLAGRDEQYF TGTGCCAGCAGCTTAGTCTCGGGTGTTCGACTAGCAGGTAGGGACGAGCAGTACTTC
. . TRBJ2-1 TRBV15 CATSQRRSYNEQFF TGTGCCACCAGCCAGCGTCGCTCCTACAATGAGCAGTTCTTC
. . TRBJ1-1 TRBV4-2 CASSQVMGLGTEAFF TGTGCCAGCAGCCAAGTCATGGGGCTCGGAACTGAAGCTTTCTTT
TRBD1 . TRBJ2-7 TRBV5-1 CASSQTGGLTYEQYF TGCGCCAGCAGCCAAACAGGGGGCCTTACCTACGAGCAGTACTTC
. . TRBJ1-2 TRBV27 CASSIGTPGAYGYTF TGTGCCAGCAGTATTGGGACACCAGGGGCCTATGGCTACACCTTC
. . TRBJ2-3 TRBV5-1 CASSLSSSTDTQYF TGCGCCAGCAGCTTGAGCTCTAGCACAGATACGCAGTATTTT
. few TRBJ1-4 TRBV27 CASSFSSTTNEKLFF TGTGCCAGCAGTTTTTCGAGCACAACTAATGAAAAACTGTTTTTT
TRBD1 . TRBJ1-4 TRBV6-5 CASSIRQGDEKLFF TGTGCCAGCAGTATTCGACAGGGTGACGAAAAACTGTTTTTT
. . TRBJ1-1 TRBV19 CASSARRQFNTEAFF TGTGCCAGTAGTGCCCGTCGTCAGTTTAACACTGAAGCTTTCTTT
. . TRBJ1-3 TRBV4-3 CASSPGREVYGNTIYF TGCGCCAGCAGCCCAGGGAGGGAGGTATATGGAAACACCATATATTTT
. . TRBJ1-1 TRBV5-1 CASSQGLSSTEAFF TGCGCCAGCAGCCAGGGACTATCATCTACTGAAGCTTTCTTT
. few TRBJ1-5 TRBV7-8 CASSLVAQPQHF TGTGCCAGCAGCTTAGTGGCTCAGCCCCAGCATTTT
TRBD2 . TRBJ2-3 TRBV11-2 CASSLRLAGGLDTQYF TGTGCCAGCAGCTTGCGCCTAGCGGGGGGGCTCGATACGCAGTATTTT
. . TRBJ2-6 TRBV4-2 CASSQVSAGANVLTF TGTGCCAGCAGCCAAGTGTCAGCTGGGGCCAACGTCCTGACTTTC
TRBD2 . TRBJ2-5 TRBV7-9 CASSLGLAGQETQYF TGTGCCAGCAGCCTAGGACTAGCGGGACAAGAGACCCAGTACTTC
. . TRBJ1-3 TRBV9 CASSGRNTIYF TGTGCCAGCAGCGGGCGGAACACCATATATTTT
. . TRBJ1-6 TRBV19 CASSMGRRNNSPLHF TGTGCCAGTAGTATGGGGAGGCGGAATAATTCACCCCTCCACTTT
. . TRBJ2-6 TRBV28 CASSPLIQGAGANVLTF TGTGCCAGCAGTCCCCTTATACAGGGCGCTGGGGCCAACGTCCTGACTTTC
. . TRBJ1-4 TRBV11-2 CASSFNRNSNEKLFF TGTGCCAGCAGCTTTAACAGGAACTCTAATGAAAAACTGTTTTTT
. once TRBJ1-1 TRBV7-2 CASSLDIPEAFF TGTGCCAGCAGCTTGGACATACCCGAGGCTTTCTTT
TRBD1 . TRBJ1-2 TRBV5-1 CASSLNRGSYGYTF TGCGCCAGCAGCTTGAACAGGGGGTCCTATGGCTACACCTTC
TRBD2 . TRBJ2-6 TRBV28 CASSPYRSGRVSGANVLTF TGTGCCAGCAGTCCCTACCGTTCCGGGAGGGTCTCTGGGGCCAACGTCCTGACTTTC
. . TRBJ1-1 TRBV29-1 CSAWTAEAFF TGCAGCGCTTGGACAGCAGAAGCTTTCTTT
TRBD1 . TRBJ2-7 TRBV2 CASSESGGDYEQYF TGTGCCAGCAGTGAATCAGGGGGAGACTACGAGCAGTACTTC